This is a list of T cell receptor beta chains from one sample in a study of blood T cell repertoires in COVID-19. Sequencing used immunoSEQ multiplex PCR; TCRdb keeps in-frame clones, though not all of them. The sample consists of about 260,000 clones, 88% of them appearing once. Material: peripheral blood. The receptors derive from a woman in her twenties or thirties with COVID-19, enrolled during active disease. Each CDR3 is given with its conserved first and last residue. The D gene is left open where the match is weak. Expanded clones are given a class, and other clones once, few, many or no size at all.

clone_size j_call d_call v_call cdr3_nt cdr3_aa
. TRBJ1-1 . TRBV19 TGTGCCAGTAGTACCCCCCCGCGGGGAGGGAACACTGAAGCTTTCTTT CASSTPPRGGNTEAFF
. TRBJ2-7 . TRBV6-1 TGTGCCAGCAGTGAAAGGCTAGCGAGGGAGCAGTACTTC CASSERLAREQYF
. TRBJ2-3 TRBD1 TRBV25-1 TGTGCCAGCAGCCCGGGACAGGGGATAGATACGCAGTATTTT CASSPGQGIDTQYF
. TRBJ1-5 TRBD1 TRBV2 TGTGCCAGCGAAACAGGGGGCAATCAGCCCCAGCATTTT CASETGGNQPQHF
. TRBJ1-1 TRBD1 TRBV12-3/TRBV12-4 TGTGCCAGCAGTCCAACAGGGGACACTGAAGCTTTCTTT CASSPTGDTEAFF
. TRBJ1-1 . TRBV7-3 TGTGCCAGCAGTAAAGAGAAGTTCACTGAAGCTTTCTTT CASSKEKFTEAFF
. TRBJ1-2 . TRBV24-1 TGTGCCACCAGTGATTTATCGACAGCGTATGGCTACACCTTC CATSDLSTAYGYTF
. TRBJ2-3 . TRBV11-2 TGTGCCAGCAGCTTTACAGGGTCCTGGGATACGCAGTATTTT CASSFTGSWDTQYF
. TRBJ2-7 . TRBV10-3 TGTGCCATCAGTGCTCTGGGACTGGGGGCCTACGAGCAGTACTTC CAISALGLGAYEQYF
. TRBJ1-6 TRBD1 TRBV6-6 TGTGCCAGCAGTTACGCAGGGACAGCAAATTCACCCCTCCACTTT CASSYAGTANSPLHF
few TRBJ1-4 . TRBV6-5 TGTGCCAGCATGGGAGACGCAACTAATGAAAAACTGTTTTTT CASMGDATNEKLFF
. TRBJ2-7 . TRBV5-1 TGCGCCAGCACGCCCATGGCGGGAACCTACGAGCAGTACTTC CASTPMAGTYEQYF
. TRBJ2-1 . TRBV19 TGTGCCAGTAGTATCCGAGGGACAACCAACAATGAGCAGTTCTTC CASSIRGTTNNEQFF
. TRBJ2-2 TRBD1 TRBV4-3 TGCGCCAGCAGCCAATCGGGACAGCCGAACACCGGGGAGCTGTTTTTT CASSQSGQPNTGELFF
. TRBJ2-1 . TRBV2 TGTGCCAGCAGTGATCGCTCCTACAATGAGCAGTTCTTC CASSDRSYNEQFF
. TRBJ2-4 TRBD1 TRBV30 TGTGCCTGGAGTTACAGGGGAGCGGCCAAAAACATTCAGTACTTC CAWSYRGAAKNIQYF
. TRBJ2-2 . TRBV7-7 TGTGCTAGCAGCTTAAGCGGCGCGAACACCGGGGAGCTGTTTTTT CASSLSGANTGELFF
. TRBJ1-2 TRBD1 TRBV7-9 TGTGCCAGCAGCTCCCGGACAGGGGATTTCCTATATGGCTACACCTTC CASSSRTGDFLYGYTF
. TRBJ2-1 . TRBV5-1 TGCGCCAGCAGGTCGGGACTCAGCTCCTACAATGAGCAGTTCTTC CASRSGLSSYNEQFF
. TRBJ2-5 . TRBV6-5 TGTGCCAGCAGTTCGGACGGCGGGGAGACCCAGTACTTC CASSSDGGETQYF
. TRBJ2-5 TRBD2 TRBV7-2 TGTGCCAGCAGCAACGGACTAGCGCCGGAGACCCAGTACTTC CASSNGLAPETQYF
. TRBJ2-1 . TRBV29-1 TGCAGCGTTGTACTAGCAGACTACAATGAGCAGTTCTTC CSVVLADYNEQFF
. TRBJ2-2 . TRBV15 TGTGCCACCAGCAGATCAAGGGGATCCGGGGAGCTGTTTTTT CATSRSRGSGELFF
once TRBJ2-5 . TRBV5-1 TGCGCCAGCAGCTTGCCGCGGCCGGAGACCCAGTACTTC CASSLPRPETQYF
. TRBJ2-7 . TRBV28 TGTGCCAGCAGTTTGAAGTCCGGAGGGTACGGTCCCAGGGGGGAGCAGTACTTC CASSLKSGGYGPRGEQYF
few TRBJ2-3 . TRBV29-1 TGCAGCGTTGAGGGGACTACAGATACGCAGTATTTT CSVEGTTDTQYF
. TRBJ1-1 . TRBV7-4 TGTGCCAGCAGCTATAGTGCGGGGAACACTGAAGCTTTCTTT CASSYSAGNTEAFF
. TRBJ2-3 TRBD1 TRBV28 TGTGCCAGCAGTTTCAGGGGGCTCACAGATACGCAGTATTTT CASSFRGLTDTQYF
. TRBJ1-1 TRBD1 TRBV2 TGTGCCAGCAGTCTAGACAGGGGAGGTGGTGGGGCTTTCTTT CASSLDRGGGGAFF
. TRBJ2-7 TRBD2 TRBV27 TGTGCCACCGGGACTAGCGGGAGGAACGAGCAGTACTTC CATGTSGRNEQYF
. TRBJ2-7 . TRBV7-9 TGTGCCAGCAGCTACTACCGGGGGACAGACTTTTACGAGCAGTACTTC CASSYYRGTDFYEQYF
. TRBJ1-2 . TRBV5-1 TGCGCCAGCAGCCCCGACACAAACTATGGCTACACCTTC CASSPDTNYGYTF
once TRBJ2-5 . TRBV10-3 TGTGCCATCAGTGGAGGGAACAACCAAGAGACCCAGTACTTC CAISGGNNQETQYF
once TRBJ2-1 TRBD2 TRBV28 TGTGCCAGCAGTTTAATTAGCGGGAGTTTCGTGAATGAGCAGTTCTTC CASSLISGSFVNEQFF
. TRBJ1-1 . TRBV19 TGTGCCAGTAGTATAGCAGGACAGCAACTGCTTGGCACTGAAGCTTTCTTT CASSIAGQQLLGTEAFF
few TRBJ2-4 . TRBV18 TGTGCCAGCTCACCACCCGACGAGATTAAGCGCGACATTCAGTACTTC CASSPPDEIKRDIQYF
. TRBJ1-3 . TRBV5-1 TGCGCCAGCAGGGAGACCTCTGGAAACACCATATATTTT CASRETSGNTIYF
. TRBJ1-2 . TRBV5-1 TGCGCCAGCAGCCCCGGCCAGACACCGAACTATGGCTACACCTTC CASSPGQTPNYGYTF
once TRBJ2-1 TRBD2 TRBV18 TGTGCCAGCTCGCCTGGGGGGGACTTACTAGGATGGCAGTTCTTC CASSPGGDLLGWQFF